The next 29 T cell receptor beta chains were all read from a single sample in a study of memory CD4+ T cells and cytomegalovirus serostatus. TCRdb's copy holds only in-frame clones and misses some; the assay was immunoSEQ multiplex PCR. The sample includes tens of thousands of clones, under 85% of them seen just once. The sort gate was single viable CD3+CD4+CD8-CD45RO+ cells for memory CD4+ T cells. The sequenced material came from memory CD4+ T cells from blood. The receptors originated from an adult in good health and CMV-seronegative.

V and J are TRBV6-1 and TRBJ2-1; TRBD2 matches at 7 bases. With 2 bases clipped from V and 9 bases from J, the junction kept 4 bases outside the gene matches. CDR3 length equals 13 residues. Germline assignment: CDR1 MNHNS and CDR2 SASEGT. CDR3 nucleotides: TGTGCCAGCAGTGAATTAGCTAGCGGTGAGCAGTTCTTC. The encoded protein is CASSELASGEQFF.

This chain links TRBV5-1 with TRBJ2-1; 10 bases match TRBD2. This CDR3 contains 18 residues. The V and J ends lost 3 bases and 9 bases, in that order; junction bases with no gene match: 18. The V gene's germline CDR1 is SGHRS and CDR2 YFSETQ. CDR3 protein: CASSSGQPTSGVGPEQFF. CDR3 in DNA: TGCGCCAGCAGCTCCGGTCAGCCTACTAGCGGGGTGGGTCCTGAGCAGTTCTTC.

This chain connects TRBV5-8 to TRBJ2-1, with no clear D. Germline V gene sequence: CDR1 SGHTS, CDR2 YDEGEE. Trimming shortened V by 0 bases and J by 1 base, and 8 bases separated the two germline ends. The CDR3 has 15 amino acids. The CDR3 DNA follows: TGTGCCAGCAGCTTGGCTTTCGGGTCCTACAATGAGCAGTTCTTC. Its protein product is CASSLAFGSYNEQFF.

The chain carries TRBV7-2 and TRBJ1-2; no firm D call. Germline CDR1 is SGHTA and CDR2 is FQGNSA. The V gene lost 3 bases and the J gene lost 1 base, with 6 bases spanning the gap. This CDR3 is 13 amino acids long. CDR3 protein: CASSLEVNYGYTF. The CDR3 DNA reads TGTGCCAGCAGCTTGGAGGTTAACTATGGCTACACCTTC.

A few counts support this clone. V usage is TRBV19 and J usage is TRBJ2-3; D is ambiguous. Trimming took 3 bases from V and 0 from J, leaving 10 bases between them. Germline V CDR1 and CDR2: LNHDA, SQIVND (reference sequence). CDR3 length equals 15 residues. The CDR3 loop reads CASSIWGTSTDTQYF. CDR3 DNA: TGTGCCAGTAGTATCTGGGGTACTAGCACAGATACGCAGTATTTT.

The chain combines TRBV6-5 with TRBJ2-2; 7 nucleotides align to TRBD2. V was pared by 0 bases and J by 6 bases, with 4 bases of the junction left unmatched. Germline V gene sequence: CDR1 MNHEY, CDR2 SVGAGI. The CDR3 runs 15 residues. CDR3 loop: CASSYSLTSPGELFF. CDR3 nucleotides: TGTGCCAGCAGTTACTCCCTGACTAGCCCCGGGGAGCTGTTTTTT.

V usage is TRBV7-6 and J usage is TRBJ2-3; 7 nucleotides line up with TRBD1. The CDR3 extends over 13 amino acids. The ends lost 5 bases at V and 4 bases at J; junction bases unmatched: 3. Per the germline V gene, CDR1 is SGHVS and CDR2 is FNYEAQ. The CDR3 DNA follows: TGTGCCAGCAGCACAGGGGTTGCAGATACGCAGTATTTT. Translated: CASSTGVADTQYF. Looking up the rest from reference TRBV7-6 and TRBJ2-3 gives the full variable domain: GAGVSQSPRYKVTKRGQDVALRCDPISGHVSLYWYRQALGQGPEFLTYFNYEAQQDKSGLPNDRFSAERPEGSISTLTIQRTEQRDSAMYRCASSTGVADTQYFGPGTRLTVL.

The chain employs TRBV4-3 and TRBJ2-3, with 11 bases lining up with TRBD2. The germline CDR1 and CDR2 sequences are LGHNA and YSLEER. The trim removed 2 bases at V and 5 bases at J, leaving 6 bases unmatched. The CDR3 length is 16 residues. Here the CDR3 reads CASSQITSGGIDTQYF. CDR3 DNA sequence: TGCGCCAGCAGCCAAATTACTAGCGGGGGAATAGATACGCAGTATTTT.

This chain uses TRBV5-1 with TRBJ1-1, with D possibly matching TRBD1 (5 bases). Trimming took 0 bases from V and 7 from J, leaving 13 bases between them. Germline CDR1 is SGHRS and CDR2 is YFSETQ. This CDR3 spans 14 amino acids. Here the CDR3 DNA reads TGCGCCAGCAGCTTGGCGCAGGGTTCGAATGAAGCTTTCTTT. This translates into CASSLAQGSNEAFF.

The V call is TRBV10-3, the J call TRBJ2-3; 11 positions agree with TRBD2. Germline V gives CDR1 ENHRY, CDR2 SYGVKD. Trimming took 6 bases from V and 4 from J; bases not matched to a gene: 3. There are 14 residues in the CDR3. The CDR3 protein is CAISVAGGADTQYF. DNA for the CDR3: TGTGCCATCAGCGTAGCGGGGGGGGCAGATACGCAGTATTTT.

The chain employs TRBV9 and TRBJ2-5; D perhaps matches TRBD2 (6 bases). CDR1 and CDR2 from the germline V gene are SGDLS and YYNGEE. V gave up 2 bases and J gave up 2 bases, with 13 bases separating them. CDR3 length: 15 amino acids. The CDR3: CASSVGTGTQETQYF. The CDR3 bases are TGTGCCAGCAGCGTGGGAACCGGGACTCAAGAGACCCAGTACTTC.

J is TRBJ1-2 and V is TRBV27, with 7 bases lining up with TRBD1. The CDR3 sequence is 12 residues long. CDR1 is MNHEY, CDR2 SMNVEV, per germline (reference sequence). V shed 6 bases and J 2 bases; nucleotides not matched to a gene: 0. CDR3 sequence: CASRQGNYGYTF. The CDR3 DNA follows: TGTGCCAGCAGACAGGGGAACTATGGCTACACCTTC.

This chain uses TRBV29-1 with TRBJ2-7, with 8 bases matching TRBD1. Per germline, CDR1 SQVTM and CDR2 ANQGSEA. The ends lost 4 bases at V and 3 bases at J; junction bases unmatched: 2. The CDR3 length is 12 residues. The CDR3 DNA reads TGCAGCGTTGCCGACAGGGGCTACGAGCAGTACTTC. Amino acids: CSVADRGYEQYF.

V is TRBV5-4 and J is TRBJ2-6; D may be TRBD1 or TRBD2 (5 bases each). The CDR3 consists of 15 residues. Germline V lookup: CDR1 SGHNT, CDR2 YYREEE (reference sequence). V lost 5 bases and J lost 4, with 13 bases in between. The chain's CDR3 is CASRSRGAGANVLTF. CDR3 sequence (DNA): TGTGCCAGCAGGTCACGAGGGGCCGGGGCCAACGTCCTGACTTTC.

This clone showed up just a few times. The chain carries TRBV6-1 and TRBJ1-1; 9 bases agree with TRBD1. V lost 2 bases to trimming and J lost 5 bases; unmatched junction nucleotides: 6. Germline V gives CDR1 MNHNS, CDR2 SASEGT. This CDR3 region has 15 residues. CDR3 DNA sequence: TGTGCCAGCAGTGAAATATGGACAGGGGAAACTGAAGCTTTCTTT. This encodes CASSEIWTGETEAFF.

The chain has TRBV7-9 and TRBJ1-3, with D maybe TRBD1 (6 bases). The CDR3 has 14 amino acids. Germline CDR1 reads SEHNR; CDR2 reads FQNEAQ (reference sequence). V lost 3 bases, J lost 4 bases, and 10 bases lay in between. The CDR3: CASSFWGAGNTIYF. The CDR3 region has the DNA TGTGCCAGCAGCTTTTGGGGGGCCGGAAACACCATATATTTT.

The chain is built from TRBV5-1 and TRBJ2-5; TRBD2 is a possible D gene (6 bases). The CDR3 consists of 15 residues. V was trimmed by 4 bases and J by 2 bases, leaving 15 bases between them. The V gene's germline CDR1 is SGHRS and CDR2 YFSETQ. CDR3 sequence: CASSIGQGRQETQYF. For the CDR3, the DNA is TGCGCCAGCAGCATAGGACAAGGGAGGCAAGAGACCCAGTACTTC.

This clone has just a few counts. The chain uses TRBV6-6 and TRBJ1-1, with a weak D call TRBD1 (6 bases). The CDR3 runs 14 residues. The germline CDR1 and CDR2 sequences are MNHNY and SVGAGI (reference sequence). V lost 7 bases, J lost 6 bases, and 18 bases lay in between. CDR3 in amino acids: CASTGGGGRPEAFF. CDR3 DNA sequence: TGTGCCAGCACCGGTGGAGGGGGTCGACCTGAAGCTTTCTTT.

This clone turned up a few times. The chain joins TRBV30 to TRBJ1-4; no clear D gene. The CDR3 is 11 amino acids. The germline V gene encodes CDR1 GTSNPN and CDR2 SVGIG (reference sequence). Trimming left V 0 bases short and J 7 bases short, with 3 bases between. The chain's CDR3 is CAWSVSEKLFF. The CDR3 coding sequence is TGTGCCTGGAGTGTATCTGAAAAACTGTTTTTT. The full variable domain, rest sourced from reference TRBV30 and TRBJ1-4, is SQTIHQWPATLVQPVGSPLSLECTVEGTSNPNLYWYRQAAGRGLQLLFYSVGIGQISSEVPQNLSASRPQDRQFILSSKKLLLSDSGFYLCAWSVSEKLFFGSGTQLSVL.

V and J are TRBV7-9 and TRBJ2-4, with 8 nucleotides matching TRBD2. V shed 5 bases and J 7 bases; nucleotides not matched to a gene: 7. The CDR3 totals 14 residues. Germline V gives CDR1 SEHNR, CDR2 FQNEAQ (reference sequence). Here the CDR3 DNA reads TGTGCCAGCAGCCGAACGGGCGGGGGGAACATTCAGTACTTC. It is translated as CASSRTGGGNIQYF.

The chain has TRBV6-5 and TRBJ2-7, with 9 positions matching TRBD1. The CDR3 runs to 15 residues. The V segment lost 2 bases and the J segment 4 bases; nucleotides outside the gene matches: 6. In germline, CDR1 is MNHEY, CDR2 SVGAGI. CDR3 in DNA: TGTGCCAGCAGTTACCCCCGGGACAGGGTATACGAGCAGTACTTC. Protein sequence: CASSYPRDRVYEQYF.

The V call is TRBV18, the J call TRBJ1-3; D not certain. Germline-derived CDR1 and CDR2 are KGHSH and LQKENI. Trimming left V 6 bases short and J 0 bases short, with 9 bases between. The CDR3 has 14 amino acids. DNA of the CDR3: TGTGCCAGCTCGGGATCAAGCTCTGGAAACACCATATATTTT. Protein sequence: CASSGSSSGNTIYF. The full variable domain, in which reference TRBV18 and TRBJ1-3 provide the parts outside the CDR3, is NAGVMQNPRHLVRRRGQEARLRCSPMKGHSHVYWYRQLPEEGLKFMVYLQKENIIDESGMPKERFSAEFPKEGPSILRIQQVVRGDSAAYFCASSGSSSGNTIYFGEGSWLTVV.

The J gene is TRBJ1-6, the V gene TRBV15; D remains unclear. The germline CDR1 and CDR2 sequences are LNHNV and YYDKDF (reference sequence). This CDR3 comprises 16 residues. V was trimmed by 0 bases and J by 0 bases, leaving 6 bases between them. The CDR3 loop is CATSREVSSYNSPLHF. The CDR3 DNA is TGTGCCACCAGCAGAGAAGTGAGCTCCTATAATTCACCCCTCCACTTT.

CDR3 coding DNA: TGCAGCGTTGGAGGGGACAACCAAGAGACCCAGTACTTC. This encodes CSVGGDNQETQYF. This chain joins TRBV29-1 and TRBJ2-5; the D gene is possibly TRBD1 (6 bases). CDR1 is SQVTM and CDR2 is ANQGSEA in the germline V gene. Trimming removed 4 bases from V and 0 bases from J, with 9 bases in between. This CDR3 region has 13 residues.

The CDR3 bases are TGTGCCAGCAGCTTATCGCGGGGGGCCAGTGGCTACACCTTC. Translated, it gives CASSLSRGASGYTF. V usage is TRBV7-2 and J usage is TRBJ1-2, with D maybe TRBD1 (6 bases). The CDR3 length is 14 residues. Per the germline V gene, CDR1 is SGHTA and CDR2 is FQGNSA. With 2 bases removed from V and 7 bases from J, the gap between germline ends came to 14 bases.

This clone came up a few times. The CDR3 sequence: CASSFGTGNYGYTF. The CDR3, as DNA: TGTGCCAGCAGCTTTGGGACAGGCAACTATGGCTACACCTTC. The chain joins TRBV5-6 to TRBJ1-2; TRBD1 matches at 8 bases. The length of the CDR3 is 14 residues. J gave up 2 bases and V 2 bases, and 2 bases lay outside the gene matches. The germline gives CDR1 SGHDT, CDR2 YYEEEE.

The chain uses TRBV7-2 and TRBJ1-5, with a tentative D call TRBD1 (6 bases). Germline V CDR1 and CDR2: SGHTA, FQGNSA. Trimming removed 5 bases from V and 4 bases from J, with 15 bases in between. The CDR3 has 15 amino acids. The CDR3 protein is CASSQAARGNQPQHF. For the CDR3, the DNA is TGTGCCAGCAGCCAAGCCGCCAGGGGAAATCAGCCCCAGCATTTT. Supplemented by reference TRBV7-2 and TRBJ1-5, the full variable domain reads GAGVSQSPSNKVTEKGKDVELRCDPISGHTALYWYRQSLGQGLEFLIYFQGNSAPDKSGLPSDRFSAERTGGSVSTLTIQRTQQEDSAVYLCASSQAARGNQPQHFGDGTRLSIL.

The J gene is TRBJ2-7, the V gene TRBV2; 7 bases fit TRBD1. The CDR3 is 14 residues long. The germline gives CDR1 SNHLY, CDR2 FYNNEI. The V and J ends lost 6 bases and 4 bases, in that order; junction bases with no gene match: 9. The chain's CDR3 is CASRGTVTLYEQYF. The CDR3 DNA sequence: TGTGCCAGCAGGGGGACAGTGACCCTTTACGAGCAGTACTTC. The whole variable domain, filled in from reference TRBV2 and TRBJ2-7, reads EPEVTQTPSHQVTQMGQEVILRCVPISNHLYFYWYRQILGQKVEFLVSFYNNEISEKSEIFDDQFSVERPDGSNFTLKIRSTKLEDSAMYFCASRGTVTLYEQYFGPGTRLTVT.

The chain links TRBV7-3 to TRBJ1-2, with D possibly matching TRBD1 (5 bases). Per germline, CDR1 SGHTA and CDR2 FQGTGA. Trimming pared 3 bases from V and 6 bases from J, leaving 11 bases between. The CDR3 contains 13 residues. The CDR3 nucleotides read TGTGCCAGCAGCTTGGGGGTCGAGGATGGCTACACCTTC. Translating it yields CASSLGVEDGYTF.